This T cell receptor (beta chain) was identified in a study of Ad26.COV2.S vaccination and SARS-CoV-2 variants. Data came from immunoSEQ multiplex PCR; TCRdb stores just in-frame clones and leaves some out. This sample has around 450,000 clones, with 89% found just once. Treatment here: around 19 received Ad26.COV2.S at low or high dose, single or two shots; about 5 received placebo; per-sample allocation not given. On day 63 after the first injection, vaccine and placebo recipients gave samples. This TCR derives from a person aged 18 to 65 who received the Ad26.COV2.S COVID-19 vaccine or a placebo. This specimen was peripheral blood, taken in a trial of Ad26.COV2.S vaccine versus placebo.

The CDR3 region is CASSDSSGGGDTQYF. The CDR3 coding sequence is TGTGCCAGCAGCGATAGTAGCGGGGGAGGGGATACGCAGTATTTT. This rearrangement joins TRBV7-3 to TRBJ2-3; 9 bases line up with TRBD2. Trimming took 5 bases from V and 6 from J; bases not matched to a gene: 9. Germline V CDR1 and CDR2: SGHTA, FQGTGA. The CDR3 sequence is 15 residues long.